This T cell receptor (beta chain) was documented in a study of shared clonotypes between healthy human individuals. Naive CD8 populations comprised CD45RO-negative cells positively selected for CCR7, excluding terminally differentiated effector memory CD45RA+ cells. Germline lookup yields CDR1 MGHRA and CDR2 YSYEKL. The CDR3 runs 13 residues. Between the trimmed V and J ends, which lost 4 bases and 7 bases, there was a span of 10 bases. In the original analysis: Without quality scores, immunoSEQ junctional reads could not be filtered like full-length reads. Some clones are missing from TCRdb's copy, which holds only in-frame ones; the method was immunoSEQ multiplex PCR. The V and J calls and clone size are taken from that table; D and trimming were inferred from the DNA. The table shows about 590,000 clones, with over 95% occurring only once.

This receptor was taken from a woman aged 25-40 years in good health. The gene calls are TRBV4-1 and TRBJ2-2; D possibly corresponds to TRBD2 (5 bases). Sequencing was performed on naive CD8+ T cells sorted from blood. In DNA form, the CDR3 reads TGCGCCAGCAGCCCACTAGTTTTCGGGGAGCTGTTTTTT. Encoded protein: CASSPLVFGELFF.